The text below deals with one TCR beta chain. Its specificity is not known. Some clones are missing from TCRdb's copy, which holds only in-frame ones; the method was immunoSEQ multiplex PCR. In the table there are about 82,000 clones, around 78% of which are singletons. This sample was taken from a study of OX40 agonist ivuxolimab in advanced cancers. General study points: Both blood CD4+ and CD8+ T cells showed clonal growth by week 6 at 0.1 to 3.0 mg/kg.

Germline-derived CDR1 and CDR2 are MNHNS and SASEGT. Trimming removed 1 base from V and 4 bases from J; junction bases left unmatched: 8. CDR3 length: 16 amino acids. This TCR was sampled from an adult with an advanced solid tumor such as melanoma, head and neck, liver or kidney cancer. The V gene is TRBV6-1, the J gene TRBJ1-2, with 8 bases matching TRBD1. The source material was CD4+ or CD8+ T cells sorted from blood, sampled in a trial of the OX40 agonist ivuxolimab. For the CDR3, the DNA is TGTGCCAGCAGTGAAGGGCCGGACAGGGTCTTCTATGGCTACACCTTC. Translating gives CASSEGPDRVFYGYTF.